Each of the 18 T cell receptor beta chains below was sequenced from the same sample in a study of cytomegalovirus exposure and HLA in healthy donors. Only in-frame clones appear in the TCRdb table, and some are missing; sequencing was by immunoSEQ multiplex PCR. Found here are under 300,000 clones, approximately 83% of them singletons; the top ten hold 1% to 1.5%. The sequencing sample was made of PBMCs. Receptor source: a woman between 25 and 40 years old in good health and CMV-seropositive.

This chain links TRBV6-6 with TRBJ2-4; 9 bases agree with TRBD2. Germline values: CDR1 MNHNY, CDR2 SVGAGI (reference sequence). Losses at the gene ends were 6 bases for V and 0 bases for J; bases not matched to a gene: 6. The CDR3 is made up of 16 amino acids. CDR3 residues: CASRPLAGLAKNIQYF. In DNA form, the CDR3 reads TGTGCCAGCAGGCCCCTAGCGGGACTAGCCAAAAACATTCAGTACTTC.

The chain carries TRBV11-2 and TRBJ2-4, with TRBD2 matching 9 bases. The junction had 9 bases not matched to a gene; V was cut back by 0 bases and J by 6 bases. This CDR3 contains 17 residues. CDR1 and CDR2 (germline): SGHAT, FQNNGV. Here the CDR3 reads CASSLDSSGNWRNIQYF. The CDR3 nucleotides read TGTGCCAGCAGCTTAGATTCTAGCGGGAATTGGCGAAACATTCAGTACTTC.

This clone was picked up a small number of times. The V and J genes are TRBV5-4 and TRBJ2-3, with 7 bases identical to TRBD2. Germline CDR1 is SGHNT and CDR2 is YYREEE (reference sequence). The CDR3 sequence is 14 residues long. V gave up 4 bases and J gave up 7 bases; unmatched junction bases: 9. The CDR3 reads CASSPQAGVNTQYF. The CDR3 nucleotides are TGTGCCAGCAGCCCCCAGGCGGGGGTGAATACGCAGTATTTT.

This clone occurred a few times. The chain combines TRBV9 with TRBJ2-5, with D perhaps matching TRBD1 (6 bases). Trimming took off 0 bases at V and 4 bases at J, with 22 bases between the two ends. Germline values: CDR1 SGDLS, CDR2 YYNGEE. This CDR3 contains 18 residues. The CDR3 nucleotides read TGTGCCAGCAGCGTAGCCAGTTACCCCAGGGGAGTCGGAGAGACCCAGTACTTC. Translated: CASSVASYPRGVGETQYF.

This sequence joins TRBV30 and TRBJ2-2; tentative D call: TRBD1 (6 bases). CDR1 is GTSNPN, CDR2 SVGIG, per germline (reference sequence). CDR3 length: 15 amino acids. Trimming shortened V by 0 bases and J by 5 bases, and 13 bases separated the two germline ends. The CDR3 spells CAWSVPGVQTGELFF. The CDR3 bases are TGTGCCTGGAGTGTACCAGGGGTTCAGACCGGGGAGCTGTTTTTT.

This chain joins TRBV18 and TRBJ2-1; TRBD1 matches at 7 bases. Looked up from germline, CDR1 is KGHSH and CDR2 is LQKENI. There are 15 residues in the CDR3. The ends lost 3 bases at V and 9 bases at J; junction bases unmatched: 11. DNA for the CDR3: TGTGCCAGCTCACCTCAGGGGGATACGTTGGGTGAGCAGTTCTTC. Residues: CASSPQGDTLGEQFF.

This clone was found once. The chain recombines TRBV18 with TRBJ2-5, with TRBD2 matching over 7 bases. The CDR3 is 14 amino acids. V was pared by 3 bases and J by 5 bases, with 6 bases of the junction left unmatched. Per the germline V gene, CDR1 is KGHSH and CDR2 is LQKENI. The CDR3, as DNA: TGTGCCAGCTCACCCTCCGGGGGAGGGGAGACCCAGTACTTC. This codes for CASSPSGGGETQYF.

The V call is TRBV21-1, the J call TRBJ2-7; the table assigns TRBD1, which was not confirmed against the DNA. TRBV21-1 is recorded as a pseudogene. The CDR3 consists of 15 residues. For the CDR3, the DNA is TGTGCCAGCAGCAATCAAGGACCAGGGACCTACGAGCAGTACTTC. Its protein is CASSNQGPGTYEQYF.

This sequence joins TRBV11-3 and TRBJ2-3; 9 bases fit TRBD1. Unmatched junction bases numbered 6, after V lost 0 bases and J lost 5 bases. Germline CDR1 and CDR2: SGHNT and YENEEA. The CDR3 consists of 16 residues. The CDR3 DNA reads TGTGCCAGCAGCTTAGAGGGGACAGGGATCGGAGATACGCAGTATTTT. Translating gives CASSLEGTGIGDTQYF.

This chain links TRBV6-1 with TRBJ1-5; 8 positions match TRBD1. Looked up from germline, CDR1 is MNHNS and CDR2 is SASEGT. The CDR3 is 13 residues long. Germline trimming cut 7 bases from V and 9 bases from J; bases unmatched to any gene: 8. The CDR3 DNA sequence: TGTGCCAGCACCTTGGACAGGGATCCGCCCCAGCATTTT. The encoded protein is CASTLDRDPPQHF.

The chain is built from TRBV10-3 and TRBJ1-1; TRBD1 is a possible D gene (5 bases). Germline values: CDR1 ENHRY, CDR2 SYGVKD. The CDR3 sequence is 11 residues long. Trimming stripped 11 bases from V and 1 base from J, with 8 bases between. DNA of the CDR3: TGTGCCGCAGGACAGAACACTGAAGCTTTCTTT. This codes for CAAGQNTEAFF.

The V gene is TRBV2, the J gene TRBJ2-7; TRBD1 is a possible D gene (5 bases). V was shortened by 8 bases and J by 4 bases, with 18 bases between the two germline ends. Germline CDR1 is SNHLY and CDR2 is FYNNEI. The CDR3 is 14 residues long. In DNA form, the CDR3 reads TGTGCCAGCGTTTCAGGGAAAGGCTCTTACGAGCAGTACTTC. It is translated as CASVSGKGSYEQYF.

J is TRBJ2-7 and V is TRBV9; tentative D call: TRBD2 (6 bases). With 0 bases removed from V and 3 bases from J, the gap between germline ends came to 13 bases. Looked up from germline, CDR1 is SGDLS and CDR2 is YYNGEE. The CDR3 consists of 15 residues. The CDR3 DNA reads TGTGCCAGCAGCGTAGCTGGGGACTTCTACTACGAGCAGTACTTC. Encoded protein: CASSVAGDFYYEQYF.

This chain links TRBV11-1 with TRBJ2-1; D may be TRBD2 (5 bases). The V end was cut by 4 bases, the J end by 9 bases, with 16 bases between. Germline V CDR1 and CDR2: SGHAT, FQDESV (reference sequence). The CDR3 is 14 amino acids. CDR3 sequence reads: CASSSETTRVEQFF. CDR3 DNA sequence: TGTGCCAGCAGCTCGGAGACCACTAGGGTTGAGCAGTTCTTC.

The chain has TRBV7-2 and TRBJ1-1; 10 bases align to TRBD1. The J segment lost 7 bases and the V segment lost 5 bases, leaving 13 bases of the junction unmatched. This CDR3 comprises 16 residues. CDR1 SGHTA and CDR2 FQGNSA come from the germline V gene. The CDR3 sequence is CASSARDRGPSDEAFF. The CDR3, as DNA: TGTGCCAGCAGCGCCCGGGACAGGGGACCCTCCGATGAAGCTTTCTTT. Based on the CDR3 plus reference TRBV7-2 and TRBJ1-1, the full variable domain is GAGVSQSPSNKVTEKGKDVELRCDPISGHTALYWYRQSLGQGLEFLIYFQGNSAPDKSGLPSDRFSAERTGGSVSTLTIQRTQQEDSAVYLCASSARDRGPSDEAFFGQGTRLTVV.

V gene TRBV5-1 combines with J gene TRBJ1-3; weak D call: TRBD1 (5 bases). The CDR3 extends over 17 amino acids. Per germline, CDR1 SGHRS and CDR2 YFSETQ. With 0 bases removed from V and 0 bases from J, the gap between germline ends came to 13 bases. The CDR3 protein is CASSLVGRGTSGNTIYF. Written as DNA, the CDR3 is TGCGCCAGCAGCTTGGTTGGTCGGGGGACCTCTGGAAACACCATATATTTT. Filled out from reference TRBV5-1 and TRBJ1-3, the complete variable domain reads KAGVTQTPRYLIKTRGQQVTLSCSPISGHRSVSWYQQTPGQGLQFLFEYFSETQRNKGNFPGRFSGRQFSNSRSEMNVSTLELGDSALYLCASSLVGRGTSGNTIYFGEGSWLTVV.

This rearrangement joins TRBV6-6 to TRBJ1-1; D is perhaps TRBD1 (5 bases). Germline V gene lookup returns CDR1 MNHNY and CDR2 SVGAGI (reference sequence). This CDR3 has 15 amino acids. Deletions cut 6 bases from V and 6 bases from J, with 20 bases between. The CDR3 loop is CASSRQTDGRSEAFF. CDR3 sequence (DNA): TGTGCCAGCAGCCGACAGACCGACGGTCGGTCTGAAGCTTTCTTT.

The chain uses TRBV18 and TRBJ2-3; 13 nucleotides match TRBD2. The CDR3 runs 15 residues. J lost 7 bases, V lost 3 bases, and 4 bases had no gene match. Germline V gene data show CDR1 as KGHSH and CDR2 as LQKENI. The DNA for the CDR3 is TGTGCCAGCTCACCCGGACTAGCGGGAGAAAATACGCAGTATTTT. Translation: CASSPGLAGENTQYF.